This TCR beta chain was captured in a study of CD8+CD57+ T cells in acquired aplastic anemia. Study-level findings and limits: Researchers report that 25 to 30 CD8+ CDR3 sequences appeared in both patients and controls.

Using genomic DNA as the template, TCR beta VDJ and CDR3 profiling was carried out. TCRdb recomputed calls from the reads with MiXCR, one row per CDR3 protein. Counted here are roughly 500,000 distinct CDR3 sequences, around 32% occurring once; the ten biggest clones make up 0.82%. Details on this clonotype: Its matching antigen is unknown.

In germline, CDR1 is MGHDK, CDR2 SYGVNS. The CDR3 length is 16 residues. V shed 4 bases and J 10 bases; nucleotides not matched to a gene: 12. For sequencing, patients were chosen who had shown expansion of CD8+CD57+ cells by flow cytometry. The chain couples TRBV25-1 to TRBJ1-6; TRBD1 agrees at 8 bases. The clonotype was recovered from a human donor with aplastic anemia. Material: sorted CD4+, CD8+, or CD8+CD57+ T cells (not recorded which) from PBMCs. The CDR3 reads CASSVGAGGRRSPLHF. The CDR3 DNA follows: TGTGCCAGCAGTGTCGGGGCAGGGGGCCGTAGATCACCCCTCCACTTT. The variable domain in full, with the rest retrieved from reference TRBV25-1 and TRBJ1-6, is EADIYQTPRYLVIGTGKKITLECSQTMGHDKMYWYQQDPGMELHLIHYSYGVNSTEKGDLSSESTVSRIRTEHFPLTLESARPSHTSQYLCASSVGAGGRRSPLHFGNGTRLTVT.